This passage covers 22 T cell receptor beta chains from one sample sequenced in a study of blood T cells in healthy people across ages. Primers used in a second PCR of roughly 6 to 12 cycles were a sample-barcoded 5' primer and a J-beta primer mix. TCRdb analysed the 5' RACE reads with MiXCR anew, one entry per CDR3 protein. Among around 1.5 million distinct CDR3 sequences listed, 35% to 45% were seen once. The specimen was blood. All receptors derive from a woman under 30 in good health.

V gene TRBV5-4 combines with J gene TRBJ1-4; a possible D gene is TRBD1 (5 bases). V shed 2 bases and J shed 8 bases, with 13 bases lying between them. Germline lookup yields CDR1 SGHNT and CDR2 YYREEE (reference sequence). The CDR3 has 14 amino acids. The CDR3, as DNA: TGTGCCAGCAGCTTAGGTCGGACAAGCGAAAAACTGTTTTTT. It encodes CASSLGRTSEKLFF.

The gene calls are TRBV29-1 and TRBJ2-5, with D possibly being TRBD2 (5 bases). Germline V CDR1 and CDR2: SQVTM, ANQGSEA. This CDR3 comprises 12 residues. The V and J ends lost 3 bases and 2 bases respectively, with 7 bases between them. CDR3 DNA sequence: TGCAGCGTTGACGGACTTCAAGAGACCCAGTACTTC. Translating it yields CSVDGLQETQYF.

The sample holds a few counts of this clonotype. The CDR3 protein is CSVAGGEYGYTF. The DNA for the CDR3 is TGCAGCGTTGCAGGGGGAGAGTACGGCTACACCTTC. This sequence joins TRBV29-1 and TRBJ1-2, with TRBD1 identical over 7 bases. The CDR3 runs 12 residues. Germline CDR1 reads SQVTM; CDR2 reads ANQGSEA. J was trimmed by 8 bases and V by 4 bases; bases with no gene match: 7.

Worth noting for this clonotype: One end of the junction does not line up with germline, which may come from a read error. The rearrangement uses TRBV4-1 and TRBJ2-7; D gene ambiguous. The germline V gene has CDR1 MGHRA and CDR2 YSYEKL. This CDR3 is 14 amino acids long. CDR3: CTSSQVVSSYEQYF. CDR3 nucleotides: TGCACCAGCAGCCAAGTCGTCAGCTCCTACGAGCAGTACTTC.

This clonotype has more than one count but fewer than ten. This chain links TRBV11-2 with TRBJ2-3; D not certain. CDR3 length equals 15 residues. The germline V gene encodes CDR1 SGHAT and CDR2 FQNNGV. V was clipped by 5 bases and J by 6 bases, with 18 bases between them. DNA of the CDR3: TGTGCCAGCAGCGCCTCCGGTCTCCCACGGGATACGCAGTATTTT. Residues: CASSASGLPRDTQYF.

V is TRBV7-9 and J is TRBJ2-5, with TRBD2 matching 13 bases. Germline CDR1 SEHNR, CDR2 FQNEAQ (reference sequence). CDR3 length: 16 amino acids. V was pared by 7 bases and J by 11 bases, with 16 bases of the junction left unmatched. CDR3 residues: CASIPGRTSGRNEQYF. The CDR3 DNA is TGTGCCAGCATCCCTGGTCGGACTAGCGGGAGAAATGAGCAGTACTTC.

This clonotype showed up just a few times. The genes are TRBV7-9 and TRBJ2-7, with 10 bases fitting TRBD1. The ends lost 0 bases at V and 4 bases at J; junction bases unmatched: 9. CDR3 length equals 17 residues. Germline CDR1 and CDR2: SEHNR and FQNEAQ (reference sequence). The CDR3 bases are TGTGCCAGCAGCTTAGCGCTCCGGACAGGGGGAATGTACGAGCAGTACTTC. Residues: CASSLALRTGGMYEQYF.

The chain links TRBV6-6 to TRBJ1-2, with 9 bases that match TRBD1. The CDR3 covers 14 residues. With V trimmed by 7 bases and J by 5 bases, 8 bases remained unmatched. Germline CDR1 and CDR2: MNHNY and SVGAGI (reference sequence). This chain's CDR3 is CASTERTGAYGYTF. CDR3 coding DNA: TGTGCCAGCACCGAACGGACAGGGGCTTATGGCTACACCTTC.

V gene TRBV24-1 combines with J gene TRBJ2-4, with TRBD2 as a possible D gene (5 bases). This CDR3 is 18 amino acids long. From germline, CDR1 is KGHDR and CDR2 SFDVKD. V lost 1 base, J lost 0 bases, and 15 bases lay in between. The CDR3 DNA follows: TGTGCCACCAGTGATTTAGTGGGAGAGGTTTTAGCCAAAAACATTCAGTACTTC. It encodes CATSDLVGEVLAKNIQYF.

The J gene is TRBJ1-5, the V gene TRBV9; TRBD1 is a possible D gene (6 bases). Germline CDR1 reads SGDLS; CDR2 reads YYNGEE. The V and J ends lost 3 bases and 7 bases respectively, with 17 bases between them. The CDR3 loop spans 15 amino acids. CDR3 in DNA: TGTGCCAGCAGCGCTACAGGGTCCCTCAGGCAGCCCCAGCATTTT. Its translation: CASSATGSLRQPQHF.

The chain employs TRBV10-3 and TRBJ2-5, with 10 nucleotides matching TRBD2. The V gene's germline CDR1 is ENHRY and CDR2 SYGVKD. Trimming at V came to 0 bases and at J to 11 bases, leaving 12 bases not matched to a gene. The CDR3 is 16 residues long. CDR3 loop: CAISESRLAGSSQQYF. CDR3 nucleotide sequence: TGTGCCATCAGTGAGTCTCGACTAGCGGGTAGTTCACAGCAGTACTTC.

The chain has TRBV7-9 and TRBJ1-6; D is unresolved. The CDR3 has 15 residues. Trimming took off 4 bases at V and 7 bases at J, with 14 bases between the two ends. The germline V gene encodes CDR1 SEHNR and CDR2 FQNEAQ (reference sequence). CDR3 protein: CASSSGSSPNSPLHF. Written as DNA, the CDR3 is TGTGCCAGCAGCTCCGGCAGTTCTCCCAATTCACCCCTCCACTTT.

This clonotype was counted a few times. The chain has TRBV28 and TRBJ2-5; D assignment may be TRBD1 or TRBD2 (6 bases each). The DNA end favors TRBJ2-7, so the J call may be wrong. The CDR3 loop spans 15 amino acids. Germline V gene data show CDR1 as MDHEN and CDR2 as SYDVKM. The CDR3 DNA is TGTGCCAGCAGCTGGGGGGCCCTCCAGTTCGGCGAGCAGTACTTC. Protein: CASSWGALQFGEQYF.

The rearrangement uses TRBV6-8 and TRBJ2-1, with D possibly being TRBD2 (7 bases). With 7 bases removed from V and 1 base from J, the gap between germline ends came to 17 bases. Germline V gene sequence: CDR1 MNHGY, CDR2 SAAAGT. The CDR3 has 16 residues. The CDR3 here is CASTWLGGGSYNEQFF. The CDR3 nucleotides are TGTGCCAGCACTTGGCTGGGAGGGGGTTCCTACAATGAGCAGTTCTTC.

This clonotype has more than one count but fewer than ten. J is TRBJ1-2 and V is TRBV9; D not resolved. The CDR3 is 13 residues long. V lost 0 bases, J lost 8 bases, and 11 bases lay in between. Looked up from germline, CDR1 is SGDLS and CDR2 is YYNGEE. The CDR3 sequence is CASSVDPDRGYTF. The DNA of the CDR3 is TGTGCCAGCAGCGTAGACCCCGACCGGGGCTACACCTTC.

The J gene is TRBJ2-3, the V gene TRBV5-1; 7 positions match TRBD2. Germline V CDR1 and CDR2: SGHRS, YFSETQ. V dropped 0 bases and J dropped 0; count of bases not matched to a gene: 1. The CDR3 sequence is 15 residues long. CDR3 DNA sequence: TGCGCCAGCAGCTTGGATAGCGGGAGCACAGATACGCAGTATTTT. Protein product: CASSLDSGSTDTQYF.

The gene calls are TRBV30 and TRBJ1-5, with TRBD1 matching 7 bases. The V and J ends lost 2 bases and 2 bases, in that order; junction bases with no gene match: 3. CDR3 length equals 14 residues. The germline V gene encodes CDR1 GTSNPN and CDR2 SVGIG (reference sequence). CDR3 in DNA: TGTGCCTGGAGTCACGGACAGGGCAATCAGCCCCAGCATTTT. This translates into CAWSHGQGNQPQHF.

CDR3 region: CASRGLPQETQYF. The CDR3 nucleotides are TGTGCCAGCAGAGGGCTGCCGCAAGAGACCCAGTACTTC. The chain uses TRBV6-1 and TRBJ2-5; D uncertain. The CDR3 is made up of 13 amino acids. The germline gives CDR1 MNHNS, CDR2 SASEGT. Trimming left V 6 bases short and J 2 bases short, with 10 bases between.

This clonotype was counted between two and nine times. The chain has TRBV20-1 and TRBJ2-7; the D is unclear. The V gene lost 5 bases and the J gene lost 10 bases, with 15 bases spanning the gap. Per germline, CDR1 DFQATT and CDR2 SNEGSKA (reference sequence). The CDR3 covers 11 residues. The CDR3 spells CSAYDTPFQYF. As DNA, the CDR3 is TGCAGTGCTTATGATACTCCTTTCCAGTACTTC.

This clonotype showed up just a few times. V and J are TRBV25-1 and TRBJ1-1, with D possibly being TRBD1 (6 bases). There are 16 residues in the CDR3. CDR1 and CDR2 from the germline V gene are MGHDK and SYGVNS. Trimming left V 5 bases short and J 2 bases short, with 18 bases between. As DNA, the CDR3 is TGTGCCAGCAGTTCTGATTACGGCAGGGGTAACACTGAAGCTTTCTTT. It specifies CASSSDYGRGNTEAFF.

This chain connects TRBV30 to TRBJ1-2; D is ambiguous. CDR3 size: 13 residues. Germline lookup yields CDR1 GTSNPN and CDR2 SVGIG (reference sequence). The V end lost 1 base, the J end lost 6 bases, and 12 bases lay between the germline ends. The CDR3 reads CAWSGTVLDGYTF. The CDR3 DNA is TGTGCCTGGAGTGGGACTGTGCTTGATGGCTACACCTTC. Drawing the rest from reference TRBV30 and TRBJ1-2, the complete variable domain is SQTIHQWPATLVQPVGSPLSLECTVEGTSNPNLYWYRQAAGRGLQLLFYSVGIGQISSEVPQNLSASRPQDRQFILSSKKLLLSDSGFYLCAWSGTVLDGYTFGSGTRLTVV.

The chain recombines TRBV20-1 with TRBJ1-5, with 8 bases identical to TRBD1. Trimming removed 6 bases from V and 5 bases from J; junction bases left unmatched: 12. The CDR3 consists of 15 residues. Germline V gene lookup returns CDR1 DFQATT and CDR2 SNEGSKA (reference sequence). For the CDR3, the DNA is TGCAGTGCCACAGGGACAGGAGTGGCGGATCAGCCCCAGCATTTT. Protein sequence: CSATGTGVADQPQHF.